This TCR beta chain was recorded in a study of blood T cell repertoires in COVID-19. On the study more broadly: Donors in the United States, Italy and Spain gave samples during acute or convalescent COVID-19.

Germline lookup yields CDR1 LGHNA and CDR2 YNFKEQ. Trimming removed 0 bases from V and 4 bases from J, with 3 bases in between. The CDR3 totals 12 residues. This study enrolled people aged 18 to 89 from 24 US geographic areas. Participant-given clinical history determined each cohort assignment. Original processing notes: Nucleated cell number was recorded as an estimate derived from reference gene primer amplification. Here immunoSEQ multiplex PCR was the method, and the copy in TCRdb shows in-frame clones only, minus some. D and trimming come from the DNA, and the V and J calls and clone size come from that table. Of over 250,000 clones in the sample, 87% were seen once.

The clonotype comes from a woman under 40 who had recovered from COVID-19. The rearrangement joins TRBV4-2 to TRBJ1-2; no firm D call. Material: PBMCs or T cells enriched from blood (not recorded which). This CDR3 reads CASSQDSYGYTF. The CDR3 DNA is TGTGCCAGCAGCCAAGACAGCTATGGCTACACCTTC.